This T cell receptor beta chain was profiled in a study of HIV-infected patients and healthy controls. TCRdb reanalysed the 5' RACE reads using MiXCR and keeps one entry per CDR3 protein. The sample lists about 67,000 distinct CDR3 sequences, about 16% occurring once. The V segment lost 2 bases and the J segment 2 bases; nucleotides outside the gene matches: 9. The CDR3 length is 17 residues. Looked up from germline, CDR1 is MNHNY and CDR2 is SVGAGI (reference sequence). The clonotype originates from a human donor in good health. The sequenced sample was CD4+ T cells from blood. This chain joins TRBV6-6 and TRBJ2-3; the match to TRBD2 covers 8 bases. This CDR3 reads CASSYPGGGRDTDTQYF. Here the CDR3 DNA reads TGTGCCAGCAGTTACCCCGGGGGGGGGCGGGACACAGATACGCAGTATTTT.